The clone carrying this TCR beta chain appeared a few times. Authors' methods: Nucleated cell number was recorded as an estimate derived from reference gene primer amplification. Profiling relied on immunoSEQ multiplex PCR, and the TCRdb table lists in-frame clones only, not all of them. V, J and clone size derive from that table, while D and trimming were established from the DNA sequence. The sample yields 70,000 or so clones, around 85% seen once. This entry belongs to a study of blood T cell repertoires in COVID-19. Across the study: From the United States, Italy and Spain came samples of acute and convalescent COVID-19. Nucleic acid was either cDNA or gDNA, and it came from T cells, B-cell-depleted T cells, or PBMCs.

The CDR3 extends over 16 amino acids. Unmatched junction bases numbered 7, after V lost 4 bases and J lost 0 bases. CDR1 is SGHRS and CDR2 is YFSETQ in the germline V gene. This rearrangement joins TRBV5-1 to TRBJ2-3, with TRBD2 matching over 8 bases. This clonotype originated in a woman older than 75 with active or convalescent COVID-19. What was sequenced was peripheral blood. The CDR3 region is CASSPDGGGSTDTQYF. As DNA, the CDR3 is TGCGCCAGCAGCCCGGACGGCGGGGGGAGCACAGATACGCAGTATTTT. The full variable domain, rest sourced from reference TRBV5-1 and TRBJ2-3, is KAGVTQTPRYLIKTRGQQVTLSCSPISGHRSVSWYQQTPGQGLQFLFEYFSETQRNKGNFPGRFSGRQFSNSRSEMNVSTLELGDSALYLCASSPDGGGSTDTQYFGPGTRLTVL.